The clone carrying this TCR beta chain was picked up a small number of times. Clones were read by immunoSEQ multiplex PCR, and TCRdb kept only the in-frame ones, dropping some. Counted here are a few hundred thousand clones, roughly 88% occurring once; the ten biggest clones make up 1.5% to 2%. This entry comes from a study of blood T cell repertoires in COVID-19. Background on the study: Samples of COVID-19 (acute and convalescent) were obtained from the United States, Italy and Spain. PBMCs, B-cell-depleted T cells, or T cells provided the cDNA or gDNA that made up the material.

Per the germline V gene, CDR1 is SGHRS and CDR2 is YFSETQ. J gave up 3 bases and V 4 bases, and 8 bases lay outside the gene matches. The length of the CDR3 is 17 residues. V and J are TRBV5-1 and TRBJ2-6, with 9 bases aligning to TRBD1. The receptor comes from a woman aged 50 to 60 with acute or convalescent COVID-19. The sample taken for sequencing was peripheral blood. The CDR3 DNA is TGCGCCAGCAGCAGGGACAGGGTGGGTTTTGGGGCCAACGTCCTGACTTTC. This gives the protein CASSRDRVGFGANVLTF.